The 31 T cell receptor beta chains below were found in one sample sequenced in a study of human CD8 memory T cell subsets. Among CD8+ T cells, TPEX were CCR7+ PD-1+ TIGIT+ early memory cells with exhausted-like traits. TCR beta libraries were made by UMI-labeled 5' RACE. Following a re-call of the 5' RACE reads, TCRdb has one entry per CDR3 protein and lacks DNA. This listing includes 6,000 to 9,500 distinct CDR3 sequences. The specimen sequenced was CD8+ T cells from PBMCs. The receptors shown here come from a human donor in good health.

The chain employs TRBV12-3 or TRBV12-4 and TRBJ2-5. The CDR3 length is 15 residues. The CDR3 loop reads CASSSSGTYQETQYF.

The chain's CDR3 is CASSVGHRGHGKDTQYF. The chain couples TRBV9 to TRBJ2-3; TCRdb picks TRBD1, but there is no DNA to check that call. Looked up from germline, CDR1 is SGDLS and CDR2 is YYNGEE. The CDR3 loop spans 17 amino acids.

The chain couples TRBV11-2 to TRBJ2-1; TCRdb gives TRBD1 as the D gene, but with no DNA this cannot be confirmed. CDR3 size: 12 residues. Germline lookup yields CDR1 SGHAT and CDR2 FQNNGV. The chain's CDR3 is CASSRTGSEQFF. Together with reference TRBV11-2 and TRBJ2-1, the CDR3 gives the full variable domain: EAGVAQSPRYKIIEKRQSVAFWCNPISGHATLYWYQQILGQGPKLLIQFQNNGVVDDSQLPKDRFSAERLKGVDSTLKIQPAKLEDSAVYLCASSRTGSEQFFGPGTRLTVL.

The rearrangement joins TRBV30 to TRBJ2-7; TCRdb returns TRBD1, unconfirmable since there is no DNA. This CDR3 has 14 residues. In germline, CDR1 is GTSNPN, CDR2 SVGIG (reference sequence). The chain's CDR3 is CAWSWGQGAYEQYF.

The V call is TRBV29-1, the J call TRBJ2-5; no DNA is available, so the TRBD1 call from TCRdb remains unchecked. Looked up from germline, CDR1 is SQVTM and CDR2 is ANQGSEA. This CDR3 is built from 15 residues. CDR3 protein: CSVEADRGRVETQYF.

This clonotype ranks as medium-sized in terms of frequency. The chain recombines TRBV7-9 with TRBJ2-7; the TCRdb D gene call, TRBD1, has no DNA to confirm it. This CDR3 region has 16 residues. Germline assignment: CDR1 SEHNR and CDR2 FQNEAQ (reference sequence). CDR3 region: CASSQTTGQPSYEQYF.

Measured by frequency, this clonotype is medium-sized. The V call is TRBV5-1, the J call TRBJ2-7. Per the germline V gene, CDR1 is SGHRS and CDR2 is YFSETQ. CDR3 length: 12 amino acids. The CDR3 loop reads CASSRTRYEQYF.

The V call is TRBV9, the J call TRBJ2-7; lacking DNA, the TRBD1 call made by TCRdb goes unchecked. The length of the CDR3 is 17 residues. CDR1 SGDLS and CDR2 YYNGEE come from the germline V gene. The CDR3 protein is CASSSPRGEQRSYEQYF.

This clonotype shows up as medium-sized by frequency. CDR3: CASSLGGGISYEQYF. The genes are TRBV7-2 and TRBJ2-7; there is no DNA to check the TCRdb D call of TRBD1. There are 15 residues in the CDR3. Germline loops: CDR1 SGHTA, CDR2 FQGNSA.

The chain joins TRBV3-1 to TRBJ2-3; TCRdb lists TRBD1, though no DNA is available to test this call. The CDR3 runs 18 residues. CDR1 LGHDT and CDR2 YNNKEL come from the germline V gene (reference sequence). CDR3 loop: CASSPLPPGDMGTDTQYF.

The rearrangement links TRBV7-8 to TRBJ2-2; TCRdb proposes TRBD1, but this gene call is untestable without DNA. The germline gives CDR1 SGHVS, CDR2 FQNEAQ. The CDR3 covers 15 residues. The CDR3 sequence: CASSFEPGDTGELFF.

This clonotype ranks as medium-sized in terms of frequency. The V call is TRBV7-9, the J call TRBJ1-1. CDR3 length: 15 residues. Germline V CDR1 and CDR2: SEHNR, FQNEAQ (reference sequence). CDR3 sequence reads: CASSLSGLPDTEAFF. Supplemented by reference TRBV7-9 and TRBJ1-1, the full variable domain reads DTGVSQNPRHKITKRGQNVTFRCDPISEHNRLYWYRQTLGQGPEFLTYFQNEAQLEKSRLLSDRFSAERPKGSFSTLEIQRTEQGDSAMYLCASSLSGLPDTEAFFGQGTRLTVV.

This clonotype is called medium-sized based on its frequency. The rearrangement uses TRBV20-1 and TRBJ2-1; TCRdb gives TRBD2 as the D gene, but with no DNA this cannot be confirmed. The length of the CDR3 is 14 residues. Germline CDR1 reads DFQATT; CDR2 reads SNEGSKA (reference sequence). The CDR3 sequence: CSARTSGIGSEQFF.

The chain recombines TRBV27 with TRBJ2-7; TCRdb selects TRBD1, and the lack of DNA leaves this call unchecked. Germline V gene data show CDR1 as MNHEY and CDR2 as SMNVEV (reference sequence). This CDR3 comprises 15 residues. CDR3 region: CASSSRQGGGYEQYF.

The chain has TRBV4-2 and TRBJ1-5. Germline CDR1 and CDR2: LGHNA and YNFKEQ. The CDR3 has 15 residues. The CDR3 is CASSHFRNSNQPQHF.

The J gene is TRBJ2-1, the V gene TRBV6-1; TCRdb designates TRBD2, a call that cannot be tested without DNA. Germline CDR1 MNHNS, CDR2 SASEGT. CDR3 length equals 14 residues. Here the CDR3 reads CASDWRGTYNEQFF.

This chain connects TRBV7-8 to TRBJ2-1. CDR1 is SGHVS, CDR2 FQNEAQ, per germline. CDR3 length equals 16 residues. The CDR3 sequence is CASSLDSGSSYNEQFF. The full variable domain, completed using reference TRBV7-8 and TRBJ2-1, is GAGVSQSPRYKVAKRGQDVALRCDPISGHVSLFWYQQALGQGPEFLTYFQNEAQLDKSGLPSDRFFAERPEGSVSTLKIQRTQQEDSAVYLCASSLDSGSSYNEQFFGPGTRLTVL.

The chain combines TRBV27 with TRBJ2-1; TCRdb selects TRBD2, and the lack of DNA leaves this call unchecked. The germline V gene encodes CDR1 MNHEY and CDR2 SMNVEV (reference sequence). The CDR3 runs to 14 residues. The CDR3 protein is CASSLIGGRGEQFF.

This chain links TRBV5-6 with TRBJ2-1. From germline, CDR1 is SGHDT and CDR2 YYEEEE. CDR3 length: 13 residues. The CDR3 region is CASDESSYNEQFF.

Here the CDR3 reads CASSVGVLSSYNEQFF. The rearrangement joins TRBV9 to TRBJ2-1; TCRdb's D gene call, TRBD2, goes unchecked for lack of DNA. CDR3 length equals 16 residues. The V gene's germline CDR1 is SGDLS and CDR2 YYNGEE.

The CDR3 sequence: CASTSTYGELFF. The rearrangement joins TRBV6-6 to TRBJ2-2. Looked up from germline, CDR1 is MNHNY and CDR2 is SVGAGI (reference sequence). CDR3 length: 12 amino acids.

This sequence joins TRBV12-3 or TRBV12-4 and TRBJ2-2. This CDR3 spans 14 amino acids. Here the CDR3 reads CASSLGSLTGELFF.

The J gene is TRBJ2-3, the V gene TRBV12-3 or TRBV12-4; absent DNA, TCRdb's TRBD2 call cannot be checked. The CDR3 extends over 16 amino acids. CDR3 sequence reads: CASSTTSGGPTDTQYF.

The gene calls are TRBV7-9 and TRBJ2-2; TCRdb lists TRBD2, though no DNA is available to test this call. The CDR3 loop spans 16 amino acids. Germline V gene data show CDR1 as SEHNR and CDR2 as FQNEAQ (reference sequence). The chain's CDR3 is CASSFGTSGNLGELFF.

The chain combines TRBV10-2 with TRBJ2-5; without DNA, the TCRdb call of TRBD1 cannot be checked. The CDR3 totals 15 residues. Germline-derived CDR1 and CDR2 are WSHSY and SAAADI. This CDR3 is CASRGWTGGEETQYF.

The rearrangement links TRBV28 to TRBJ2-1; TCRdb proposes TRBD2, but this gene call is untestable without DNA. This CDR3 contains 16 residues. The V gene's germline CDR1 is MDHEN and CDR2 SYDVKM. The CDR3 loop reads CASSPMVRDLYNEQFF.

By frequency, this clonotype is large. The chain combines TRBV7-9 with TRBJ2-1; TCRdb outputs TRBD2, but without DNA this stays unchecked. CDR1 and CDR2 from the germline V gene are SEHNR and FQNEAQ (reference sequence). CDR3 length equals 14 residues. The CDR3 protein is CASSPGTSGNEQFF.

The chain has TRBV29-1 and TRBJ1-1; TCRdb lists TRBD1, though no DNA is available to test this call. The CDR3 has 12 amino acids. Germline CDR1 SQVTM, CDR2 ANQGSEA. The CDR3 spells CSVGTANTEAFF. The full variable domain, completed using reference TRBV29-1 and TRBJ1-1, is SAVISQKPSRDICQRGTSLTIQCQVDSQVTMMFWYRQQPGQSLTLIATANQGSEATYESGFVIDKFPISRPNLTFSTLTVSNMSPEDSSIYLCSVGTANTEAFFGQGTRLTVV.

The rearrangement uses TRBV20-1 and TRBJ1-2; the TRBD1 assignment by TCRdb is unverifiable without DNA. The CDR3 is 16 residues long. The germline CDR1 and CDR2 sequences are DFQATT and SNEGSKA (reference sequence). The CDR3 reads CSARPPLDVDPGGYTF.

The V and J genes are TRBV5-5 and TRBJ1-2. The CDR3 extends over 13 amino acids. Per the germline V gene, CDR1 is SGHKS and CDR2 is YYEKEE (reference sequence). The CDR3 sequence is CASSFETSFGYTF. The full variable domain, in which reference TRBV5-5 and TRBJ1-2 provide the parts outside the CDR3, is DAGVTQSPTHLIKTRGQQVTLRCSPISGHKSVSWYQQVLGQGPQFIFQYYEKEERGRGNFPDRFSARQFPNYSSELNVNALLLGDSALYLCASSFETSFGYTFGSGTRLTVV.

The CDR3 region is CASQGTGSEQYF. The V gene is TRBV27, the J gene TRBJ2-7; TCRdb picks TRBD1, but there is no DNA to check that call. This CDR3 comprises 12 residues. Germline V CDR1 and CDR2: MNHEY, SMNVEV (reference sequence).